Detailed here is one TCR beta chain. This specimen comes from a study of blood T cell repertoires in COVID-19. About the study: The United States, Italy and Spain provided the acute and convalescent COVID-19 samples. T cells, B-cell-depleted T cells, or PBMCs supplied cDNA or gDNA.

Methods used by the authors: Reference gene primer amplification yielded estimated nucleated cell counts. Sequenced by immunoSEQ multiplex PCR; TCRdb stores in-frame clones only, minus some. That table gives V, J and clone size, and the DNA gave D and trimming. The table has roughly 16,000 clones, about 90% seen once. This clonotype originated in a human donor in a cohort sampled during active COVID-19. The sample comprised peripheral blood.

The CDR3 here is CASSVGGTGNEQFF. For the CDR3, the DNA is TGTGCCAGCAGCGTAGGCGGGACAGGGAATGAGCAGTTCTTC. J is TRBJ2-1 and V is TRBV9, with TRBD1 matching 9 bases. Per the germline V gene, CDR1 is SGDLS and CDR2 is YYNGEE. V lost 0 bases, J lost 7 bases, and 2 bases stayed unmatched. The CDR3 extends over 14 amino acids.